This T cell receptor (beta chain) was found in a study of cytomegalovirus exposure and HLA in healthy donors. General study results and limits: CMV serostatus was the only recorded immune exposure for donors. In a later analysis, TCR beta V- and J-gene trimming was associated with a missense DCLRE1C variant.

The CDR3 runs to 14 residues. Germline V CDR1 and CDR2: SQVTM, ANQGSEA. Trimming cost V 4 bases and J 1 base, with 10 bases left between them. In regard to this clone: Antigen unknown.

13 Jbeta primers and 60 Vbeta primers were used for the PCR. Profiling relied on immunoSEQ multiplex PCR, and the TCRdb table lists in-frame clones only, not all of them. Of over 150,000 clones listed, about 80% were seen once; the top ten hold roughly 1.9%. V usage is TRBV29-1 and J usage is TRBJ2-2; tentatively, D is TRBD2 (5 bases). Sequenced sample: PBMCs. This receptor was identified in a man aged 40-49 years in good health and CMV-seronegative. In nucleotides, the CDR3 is TGCAGCGTTGGAGGACTCCAGAACACCGGGGAGCTGTTTTTT. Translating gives CSVGGLQNTGELFF.